One and the same sample provided the 15 T cell receptor beta chains below, sequenced in a study of T cells in Graves' hyperthyroidism and ophthalmopathy. The investigators amplified TCR beta CDR3 regions from RNA transcripts. An initial round of RT-PCR targeting the TCR CDR3 relied on the HTBI primer set. TCRdb passed the multiplex PCR reads through MiXCR, listing each CDR3 protein once. The sample includes 350,000 to 400,000 distinct CDR3 sequences, around 18% seen only once; the top ten take less than 45%. Sequencing was performed on blood. These receptors were obtained from a man aged 18-30 years with Graves' ophthalmopathy.

The chain has TRBV29-1 and TRBJ1-2; no reliable D call. The V end was cut by 4 bases, the J end by 1 base, with 7 bases between. This CDR3 is built from 12 residues. Germline V gene data show CDR1 as SQVTM and CDR2 as ANQGSEA. The DNA of the CDR3 is TGCAGCGTTGGGGCCGATAACTATGGCTACACCTTC. Translation gives CSVGADNYGYTF.

As concerns this clonotype: One base away lies a much larger clone, so this may be a sequencing read error. The genes are TRBV27 and TRBJ1-1; a weak D match, TRBD1 (5 bases). Germline V lookup: CDR1 MNHEY, CDR2 SMNVEV (reference sequence). This CDR3 has 16 amino acids. CDR3 sequence: CASSILAGRQNAEAFF. The CDR3 region has the DNA TGTGCCAGCAGTATCCTCGCGGGACGGCAGAACGCTGAAGCTTTCTTT.

The chain employs TRBV6-4 and TRBJ1-1; 8 bases line up with TRBD1. Germline V gene data show CDR1 as MRHNA and CDR2 as SNTAGT. V lost 6 bases to trimming and J lost 11 bases; unmatched junction nucleotides: 5. The CDR3 sequence is 11 residues long. The CDR3 spells CASREQGVAFF. Here the CDR3 DNA reads TGTGCCAGCAGGGAACAGGGGGTTGCTTTCTTT.

This chain connects TRBV19 to TRBJ1-1; 8 bases map to TRBD1. This CDR3 is built from 15 residues. From germline, CDR1 is LNHDA and CDR2 SQIVND (reference sequence). V lost 4 bases, J lost 4 bases, and 8 bases stayed unmatched. CDR3 nucleotides: TGTGCCAGTAGTACGGACAGGGTTGGTCTCACTGAAGCTTTCTTT. Its translation: CASSTDRVGLTEAFF.

The gene calls are TRBV10-3 and TRBJ1-1, with D hard to call. V was pared by 6 bases and J by 6 bases, with 11 bases between. CDR1 is ENHRY and CDR2 is SYGVKD in the germline V gene. The CDR3 has 12 amino acids. The CDR3 here is CAIRQETAEAFF. The CDR3, as DNA: TGTGCCATCAGGCAGGAGACGGCTGAAGCTTTCTTT.

This clonotype has ten or more counts. This sequence joins TRBV3-1 and TRBJ1-6; D unclear. The CDR3 runs to 13 residues. V was shortened by 0 bases and J by 9 bases, with 6 bases between the two germline ends. Germline values: CDR1 LGHDT, CDR2 YNNKEL (reference sequence). This CDR3 is CASSQDGASPLHF. The CDR3 nucleotides are TGTGCCAGCAGCCAAGATGGAGCTTCACCCCTCCACTTT.

This clonotype was counted only a few times. The chain links TRBV5-6 to TRBJ2-1, with D unclear. V was clipped by 4 bases and J by 9 bases, with 8 bases between them. Germline assignment: CDR1 SGHDT and CDR2 YYEEEE. The CDR3 extends over 11 amino acids. This CDR3 is CASSRESEQFF. The CDR3 DNA reads TGTGCCAGCAGCAGGGAATCTGAGCAGTTCTTC.

This clonotype was counted ten times or more. V gene TRBV12-3 or TRBV12-4 combines with J gene TRBJ1-6, with 9 bases aligning to TRBD1. The CDR3 is made up of 17 amino acids. Trimming at V came to 2 bases and at J to 7 bases, leaving 9 bases not matched to a gene. The CDR3, as DNA: TGTGCCAGCAGTTTACGGGGTGGGGACAGGGTCAATTCACCCCTCCACTTT. Protein: CASSLRGGDRVNSPLHF.

A few counts support this clonotype. The chain uses TRBV3-1 and TRBJ2-4; 13 bases align to TRBD2. This CDR3 is 15 amino acids long. Germline CDR1 LGHDT, CDR2 YNNKEL (reference sequence). V was clipped by 4 bases and J by 6 bases; unmatched bases: 3. In nucleotides, the CDR3 is TGTGCCAGCAGCCCGGGACTAGCGGGGCCAAACATTCAGTACTTC. It is translated as CASSPGLAGPNIQYF.

This clonotype appeared a few times. The J gene is TRBJ1-2, the V gene TRBV27; 11 bases align to TRBD1. The length of the CDR3 is 14 residues. The germline V gene encodes CDR1 MNHEY and CDR2 SMNVEV (reference sequence). The V segment lost 6 bases and the J segment 5 bases; nucleotides outside the gene matches: 5. Written as DNA, the CDR3 is TGTGCCAGCAGAAGGACAGGGGGCGGGTATGGCTACACCTTC. Translated, it gives CASRRTGGGYGYTF.

J is TRBJ2-1 and V is TRBV6-1; possible D gene TRBD2, 6 bases. The CDR3 is made up of 11 amino acids. Germline CDR1 is MNHNS and CDR2 is SASEGT. V lost 10 bases to trimming and J lost 9 bases, with 13 bases between them. The CDR3 DNA reads as TGTGCCACGGGTGGGGACTCTGAGCAGTTCTTC. Residues: CATGGDSEQFF.

This clonotype has just a few counts. A junction boundary mismatches the germline segment, possibly from a read error. The chain recombines TRBV6-1 with TRBJ1-3; D possibly corresponds to TRBD1 (6 bases). Germline loops: CDR1 MNHNS, CDR2 SASEGT. The CDR3 is 13 amino acids. The CDR3 nucleotides read TGTGCCCGTCGTGGGGGGCCTGGAGACACCATATATTTT. As protein: CARRGGPGDTIYF.

This clonotype was recorded at least ten times. This rearrangement joins TRBV7-2 to TRBJ1-6; 7 nucleotides align to TRBD1. The length of the CDR3 is 14 residues. Losses at the gene ends were 6 bases for V and 9 bases for J; bases not matched to a gene: 8. Looked up from germline, CDR1 is SGHTA and CDR2 is FQGNSA. CDR3 DNA sequence: TGTGCCAGCAGTACGACAGGGTTTGGTTCACCCCTCCACTTT. It yields the protein CASSTTGFGSPLHF.

This clonotype has a handful of counts. The chain links TRBV5-1 to TRBJ2-2; 9 bases map to TRBD1. CDR1 SGHRS and CDR2 YFSETQ come from the germline V gene. Losses at the gene ends were 1 base for V and 12 bases for J; bases not matched to a gene: 13. The length of the CDR3 is 16 residues. CDR3 sequence: CASSLNGDRGALKLFF. CDR3 DNA sequence: TGCGCCAGCAGCTTGAATGGTGACAGGGGGGCACTGAAGCTGTTTTTT.

This clonotype was observed many times. J is TRBJ1-2 and V is TRBV3-1; D is uncertain. With 0 bases removed from V and 8 bases from J, the gap between germline ends came to 16 bases. The V gene's germline CDR1 is LGHDT and CDR2 YNNKEL (reference sequence). This CDR3 is built from 15 residues. As DNA, the CDR3 is TGTGCCAGCAGCCAAGATCGCGAGGGATTCATGGGCTACACCTTC. The encoded protein is CASSQDREGFMGYTF.